Listed here are 5 T cell receptor beta chains from one sample, sequenced in a study of T-cell memory formation after mild COVID-19 (dated by TCRdb to the early 2020s). Library preparation was by 5' RACE. TCRdb lists the instrument as Illumina NovaSeq 6000. The raw public reads went through TCRdb reprocessing: fastp at Q25, MiXCR clone calling, in-frame beta chains kept. Identical CDR3 proteins give one entry, which carries the most common genes and DNA. The sample table shows more than 300,000 distinct CDR3 sequences, and roughly 13% are seen once. The leading ten clones occupy 20% to 25% of the sample. Sequencing was done on a sample of PBMCs or a T cell subset sorted from them (not recorded which). The receptors come from a man aged 18 to 35 who had mild COVID-19 (a few samples of this study predate the infection). The sample titles of this study are shuffled in the database, so cell type and time point are left out; the donor was told from shared clones.

This clonotype came up a few times. The rearrangement uses TRBV20-1 and TRBJ2-1, with 11 bases that match TRBD2. Germline V gene lookup returns CDR1 DFQATT and CDR2 SNEGSKA (reference sequence). The CDR3 consists of 13 residues. The V gene end was trimmed by 4 bases and the J gene end by 11 bases; junction bases not matched to a gene: 7. This CDR3 reads CSAITSGGGKQFF. DNA of the CDR3: TGCAGTGCTATTACTAGCGGGGGAGGCAAGCAGTTCTTC.

This clonotype was seen a few times. The chain combines TRBV3-1 with TRBJ2-3; TRBD2 matches at 14 bases. This CDR3 contains 16 residues. Trimming at V came to 1 base and at J to 7 bases, leaving 4 bases not matched to a gene. The germline CDR1 and CDR2 sequences are LGHDT and YNNKEL (reference sequence). The CDR3 sequence: CASSQGTSGGTYTQYF. CDR3 sequence (DNA): TGTGCCAGCAGCCAAGGGACTAGCGGGGGGACGTATACGCAGTATTTT.

The rearrangement links TRBV24-1 to TRBJ1-2; D remains ambiguous. The V end was cut by 4 bases, the J end by 11 bases, with 13 bases between. This CDR3 region has 12 residues. The germline V gene has CDR1 KGHDR and CDR2 SFDVKD. The CDR3 region is CATSEGRTEYTF. CDR3 in DNA: TGTGCCACCAGTGAAGGTAGAACAGAGTACACCTTC.

The genes are TRBV4-1 and TRBJ1-5, with D perhaps TRBD1 (5 bases). The germline V and J ends were trimmed by 4 bases and 4 bases, with 17 bases remaining between them. The CDR3 is made up of 16 amino acids. Germline CDR1 and CDR2: MGHRA and YSYEKL. CDR3 protein: CASSPQYEGTNQPQHF. CDR3 DNA: TGCGCCAGCAGCCCCCAGTATGAGGGGACGAATCAGCCCCAGCATTTT.

This clonotype was seen only a few times. The gene calls are TRBV9 and TRBJ2-2; D perhaps matches TRBD1 (5 bases). CDR1 is SGDLS, CDR2 YYNGEE, per germline. The CDR3 totals 15 residues. The V end lost 2 bases, the J end lost 4 bases, and 12 bases lay between the germline ends. The CDR3 protein is CASSVEGVGTGELFF. CDR3 in DNA: TGTGCCAGCAGCGTGGAAGGGGTCGGCACCGGGGAGCTGTTTTTT.